This T cell receptor (beta chain) was retrieved from a study of T-cell reconstitution after alpha-beta-depleted transplantation in children. The germline gives CDR1 SGHRS, CDR2 YFSETQ. Trimming removed 3 bases from V and 6 bases from J; junction bases left unmatched: 3. CDR3 length equals 14 residues. Only a few counts were recorded for this clonotype. Preparing the TCRbeta library involved the use of unique molecular identifiers. Each CDR3 protein is one row after TCRdb ran MiXCR on the PCR reads. The profile covers about 400,000 distinct CDR3 sequences, with 20% appearing a single time and less than 4.5% taken by the ten largest.

V is TRBV5-1 and J is TRBJ2-1; 10 bases align to TRBD2. This TCR was sampled from a human donor who donated a stem cell graft to a child with acute myeloid leukemia. The starting material was PBMCs from the stem cell graft donor, obtained from the stem cell graft. The DNA for the CDR3 is TGCGCCAGCAGCTGGACTAGCGGACCCAATGAGCAGTTCTTC. The encoded protein is CASSWTSGPNEQFF.